Shown below are 4 T cell receptor beta chains from a single sample sequenced in a study of cytomegalovirus exposure and HLA in healthy donors. A multiplex PCR was run with 60 Vbeta primers and 13 Jbeta primers. Method: immunoSEQ multiplex PCR; TCRdb's copy keeps in-frame clones and lacks some. The sample lists over 150,000 clones; 65% to 85% were seen once. Sequencing was done on a sample of PBMCs. These receptors were collected from a young woman in good health and CMV-seronegative.

This chain joins TRBV15 and TRBJ1-5, with 10 positions matching TRBD1. The J segment lost 5 bases and the V segment lost 6 bases, leaving 7 bases of the junction unmatched. This CDR3 comprises 15 residues. Per germline, CDR1 LNHNV and CDR2 YYDKDF (reference sequence). The CDR3 DNA is TGTGCCACCAGTTGGGACAGGGGAGCCCATCAGCCCCAGCATTTT. Translated: CATSWDRGAHQPQHF.

The chain joins TRBV5-5 to TRBJ2-7; 8 bases are a match to TRBD2. Germline CDR1 is SGHKS and CDR2 is YYEKEE (reference sequence). J gave up 6 bases and V 6 bases, and 5 bases lay outside the gene matches. CDR3 length equals 12 residues. CDR3 protein: CASTPGGAEQYF. CDR3 nucleotide sequence: TGTGCCAGCACCCCGGGGGGGGCCGAGCAGTACTTC.

The V call is TRBV6-1, the J call TRBJ1-1, with a tentative D call TRBD1 (5 bases). From germline, CDR1 is MNHNS and CDR2 SASEGT. Trimming took 4 bases from V and 0 from J, leaving 15 bases between them. The CDR3 contains 16 residues. CDR3 coding DNA: TGTGCCAGCAGTGCGGGACTCCTTACCCTGAACACTGAAGCTTTCTTT. This translates into CASSAGLLTLNTEAFF.

The count of this clone is one. The chain is built from TRBV5-1 and TRBJ1-4; 9 bases match TRBD1. This CDR3 comprises 15 residues. Trimming took 4 bases from V and 8 from J; bases not matched to a gene: 9. Germline assignment: CDR1 SGHRS and CDR2 YFSETQ. CDR3: CASSGGDRVAEKLFF. DNA for the CDR3: TGCGCCAGCAGCGGGGGGGACAGGGTTGCGGAAAAACTGTTTTTT.